This T cell receptor beta chain was obtained from a study of T cells in Graves' hyperthyroidism and ophthalmopathy. About the study: Initial diagnosis, before any treatment, was when peripheral blood was collected.

The CDR3 spans 15 residues. The germline V and J ends were trimmed by 4 bases and 1 base, with 12 bases remaining between them. CDR1 and CDR2 from the germline V gene are SGHNT and YYREEE (reference sequence). With respect to this clonotype: Its antigen is currently unknown.

TCR beta CDR3 regions were amplified from RNA. The HTBI primer set drove a first-round RT-PCR of the TCR CDR3. MiXCR, run by TCRdb on the multiplex PCR reads, gives a single entry per CDR3 protein. The sample lists fewer than 700,000 distinct CDR3 sequences; approximately 17% were seen once. Study outcomes and limitations: Onset of ophthalmopathy came a median approximately 6.5 months after the model predicted it. From stable hyperthyroidism, ophthalmopathy was set apart by a 13 V-J model. Researchers found most expanded thyroid clonotypes above 0.001 in blood as well.

The TCR was taken from a woman between 18 and 29 years old with Graves' ophthalmopathy. Sequenced material: blood. The chain carries TRBV5-4 and TRBJ1-5; D not certain. CDR3 loop: CASSPSNPSNQPQHF. In nucleotides, the CDR3 is TGTGCCAGCAGCCCCTCGAATCCAAGCAATCAGCCCCAGCATTTT.